This T cell receptor beta chain was documented in a study of CXCR3-negative and CXCR3-positive naive CD8 T cells (dated by TCRdb to about 2019). In the study overall: In total, about 150 million TRB reads were obtained, or roughly 1.5 +/- 0.3 million reads per library. Diversity and physicochemical repertoire analyses covered some ten donors pooled from two independent experiments. The TRBV-TRBJ cluster analysis covered naive subsets from about five donors and memory cells from 3 donors.

Each CD8+ T cell subset was flow-sorted in triplicate, and 300,000 or so cells per subset were placed directly into RLT lysis buffer. To keep memory contaminants out, a stringent definition of naive CD8+ T cells was applied: CD45RO-CCR7+CD27+CD95-. Peripheral blood mononuclear cells were isolated from buffy coats by standard density gradient centrifugation. A FACSAria III was used to flow-sort naive CD8+ T cells into CXCR3-negative and CXCR3-positive populations. Total RNA was extracted from sorted cells with an RNeasy Mini Kit. The CDR3, cysteine through phenylalanine, is 15 amino acids long. DNA for this receptor is not on file. CDR1 SEHNR and CDR2 FQNEAQ are derived from the germline V gene (reference sequence). Remarks on this clonotype: It has no known antigen specificity.

On the study overall, not on this receptor specifically: Because surface CD5, which has been linked to self-reactivity in mice, was comparable between naive subsets, TCR interaction strength was also inferred from TRB CDR3 physicochemical properties. Repertoire diversity was comparably high in both naive subsets but much lower in memory CD8+ T cells. TRB CDR3s from CXCR3-positive naive cells showed higher hydrophobicity (lower Kidera factor 4), lower energy, and higher strength and volume indices than CXCR3-negative naive cells. Freshly isolated PBMCs were used for most assays because CXCR3 expression partially decreased after cryopreservation. TRBV-TRBJ usage was similar between naive CXCR3-negative and CXCR3-positive cells from the same donor, while memory cells showed distinct patterns.

The run used a NextSeq 550. The Human TCR Profiling Kit (MiLaboratory) was used to prepare UMI-labeled 5' RACE TRB cDNA libraries. The full amount of extracted RNA was used for cDNA synthesis, and the full amount of resulting cDNA was used for PCR amplification. Libraries were prepared in parallel with an identical number of PCR cycles. Concerning the study's data processing: MIGEC and MiXCR extracted about 50,000 +/- 10,000 unique UMI-labeled TRB cDNA molecules per library, requiring at least two reads per UMI. On average, approximately 40,000 +/- 10,000 functional in-frame TRB CDR3 nucleotide clonotypes lacking stop codons were found per library. Diversity metrics, including normalized Shannon-Wiener and Chao1, were computed in VDJtools after downsampling to 5000 UMI-labeled TRB molecules per sample. VDJtools was used to calculate clonotype-size-weighted physicochemical properties of the central five CDR3 residues, namely interaction energy, strength, volume and Kidera factor 4. Based on TCRdb reprocessing of the reads, there is one entry per CDR3 protein sequence, and DNA is missing. The V and J calls here are based on TCRdb, not the publication. The data table for this sample lists over 95,000 distinct CDR3 sequences. The ten largest clones add up to around 0.38% of the sample.

This receptor chain uses TRBV7-9 and TRBJ2-1; TCRdb's assignment of TRBD2 cannot be checked, as there is no DNA. Sequencing was carried out using naive CXCR3+ CD8+ T cells from blood. The cell subset or site label here, explained by the study, means: CD45RO-CCR7+CD27+CD95- naive CD8+ T cells expressing CXCR3 (TNR3+). The sequence derives from a human donor in good health. Some clones in this sample may be carry-over from other donors' samples. The CDR3 is CASSLVSGAIDEQFF.